The subject of this entry is one TCR beta chain. Its cognate antigen is unknown. The sample is drawn from a study of T cell responses to AZD1222 COVID-19 vaccine. Study conclusions and caveats: Unmutated regions of variants are reportedly targeted by nearly half of spike-specific TCRs. Mostly white British, mostly female donors; authors suggested clonal diversity may be underestimated.

Method: immunoSEQ multiplex PCR; TCRdb's copy keeps in-frame clones and lacks some. The table records some 150,000 clones, 90% of them present only once. The TCR originated in an adult in good health. The material was peripheral blood, obtained on day 0 of AZD1222 vaccination.

The CDR3 DNA reads as TGTGCCAGCAGTTTCCCTCGGGGGGCGAAGACTGAAGCTTTCTTT. Translation: CASSFPRGAKTEAFF. The chain carries TRBV6-2 or TRBV6-3 and TRBJ1-1; a weak D match, TRBD1 (6 bases). Germline CDR1 MNHEY, CDR2 SVGEGT. There are 15 residues in the CDR3. V was trimmed by 4 bases and J by 5 bases, leaving 17 bases between them.